This T cell receptor beta chain was recorded in a study of shared clonotypes between healthy human individuals. This CDR3 has 14 residues. Trimming at V came to 3 bases and at J to 5 bases, leaving 2 bases not matched to a gene. The germline V gene encodes CDR1 LNHDA and CDR2 SQIVND (reference sequence). Under the authors' procedure: Because ImmunoSEQ provided only junction sequences with no quality scores, the filtering differed. Data came from immunoSEQ multiplex PCR; TCRdb stores just in-frame clones and leaves some out. V and J calls and clone size follow that table, whereas D and trimming were derived from the DNA. The repertoire includes roughly 1,600,000 clones, less than 99% of them detected once, and approximately 0.4% sits in the top ten. The authors divided CD4+ cells into CD45RA+ naive and CD45RA-negative memory subsets.

The clonotype originates from a man aged 25 to 40 in good health. The sequenced sample was naive CD4+ T cells sorted from blood. The subset is: CD45RA+ positively selected. This chain links TRBV19 with TRBJ2-5; 11 bases are shared with TRBD1. CDR3 sequence (DNA): TGTGCCAGTAGTATGGGACAGGGGGGGGAGACCCAGTACTTC. The encoded protein is CASSMGQGGETQYF.